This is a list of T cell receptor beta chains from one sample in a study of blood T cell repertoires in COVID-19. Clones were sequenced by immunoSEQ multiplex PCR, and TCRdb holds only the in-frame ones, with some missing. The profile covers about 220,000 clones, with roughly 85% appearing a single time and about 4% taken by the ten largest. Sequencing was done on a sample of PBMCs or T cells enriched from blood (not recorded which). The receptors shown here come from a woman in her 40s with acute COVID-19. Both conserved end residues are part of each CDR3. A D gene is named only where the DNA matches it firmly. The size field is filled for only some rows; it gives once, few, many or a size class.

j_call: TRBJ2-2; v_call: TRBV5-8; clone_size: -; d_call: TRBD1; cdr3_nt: TGTGCCAGCAGCGTTGACCGGGACAGGGAGTCCGGGGAGCTGTTTTTT; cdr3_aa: CASSVDRDRESGELFF
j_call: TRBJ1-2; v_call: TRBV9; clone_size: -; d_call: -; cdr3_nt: TGTGCCAGCAGCGCCTCGGGGGGTATGGACTATGGCTACACCTTC; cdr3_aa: CASSASGGMDYGYTF
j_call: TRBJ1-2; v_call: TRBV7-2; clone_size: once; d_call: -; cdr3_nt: TGTGCCAGCAGTTCTTCCGTCCTGGGCGGCTACACCTTC; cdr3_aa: CASSSSVLGGYTF
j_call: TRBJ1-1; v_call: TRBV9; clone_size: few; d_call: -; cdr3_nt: TGTGCCAGCAGCGGAACAGGGAATGGAGAAGCTTTCTTT; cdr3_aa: CASSGTGNGEAFF
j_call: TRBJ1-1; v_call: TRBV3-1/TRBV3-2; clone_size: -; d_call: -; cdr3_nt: TGTGCCAGCAGCTCAACAGTGAACACTGAAGCTTTCTTT; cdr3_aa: CASSSTVNTEAFF
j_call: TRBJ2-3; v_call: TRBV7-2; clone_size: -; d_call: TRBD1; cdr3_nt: TGTGCCAGCAGCCCGCAGGGGGCAACAGATACGCAGTATTTT; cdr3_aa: CASSPQGATDTQYF
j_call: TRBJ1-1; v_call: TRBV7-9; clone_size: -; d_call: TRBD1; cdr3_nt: TGTGCCAGCAGCTTGACAGGGGCGAACACTGAAGCTTTCTTT; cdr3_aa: CASSLTGANTEAFF
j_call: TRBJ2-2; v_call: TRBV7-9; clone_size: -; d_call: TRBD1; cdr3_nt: TGTGCCAGCAGCTTAGCGGTATCCAACAGGGGCACCGGGGAGCTGTTTTTT; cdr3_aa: CASSLAVSNRGTGELFF
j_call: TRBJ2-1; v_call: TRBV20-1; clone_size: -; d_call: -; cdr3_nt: TGCAGTGCTAGGCTAGCCAATGAGCAGTTCTTC; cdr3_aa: CSARLANEQFF
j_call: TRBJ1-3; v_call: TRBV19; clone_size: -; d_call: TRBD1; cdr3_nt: TGTGCCAGTAGTTTCCACCGGGACAGAAGAAACACCATATATTTT; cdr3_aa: CASSFHRDRRNTIYF
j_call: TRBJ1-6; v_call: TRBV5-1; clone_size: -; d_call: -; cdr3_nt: TGCGCCAGCACCCGCTCGGGTGAGGATTCACCCCTCCACTTT; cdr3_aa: CASTRSGEDSPLHF
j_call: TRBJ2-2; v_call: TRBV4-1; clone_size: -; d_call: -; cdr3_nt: TGCGCCAGCAGCCAAGGAACGTGGGAGGCGAACACCGGGGAGCTGTTTTTT; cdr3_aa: CASSQGTWEANTGELFF
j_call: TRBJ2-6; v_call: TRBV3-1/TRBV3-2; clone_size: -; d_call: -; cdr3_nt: TGTGGGATTAGCGGTGGGGCCAACGTCCTGACTTTC; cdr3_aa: CGISGGANVLTF
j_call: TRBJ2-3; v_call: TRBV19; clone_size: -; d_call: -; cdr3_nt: TGTGCCAGTAGTATGTCGGCGGAACTCACAGATACGCAGTATTTT; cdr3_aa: CASSMSAELTDTQYF
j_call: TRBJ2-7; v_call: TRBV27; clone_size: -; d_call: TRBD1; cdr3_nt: TGTGCCAGCAGCACCCGGACAGGACCCTACGAGCAGTACTTC; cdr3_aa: CASSTRTGPYEQYF
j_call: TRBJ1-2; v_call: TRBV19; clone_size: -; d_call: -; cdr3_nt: TGTGCCAGTAGTACCCGCTATGGCTACACCTTC; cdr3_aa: CASSTRYGYTF
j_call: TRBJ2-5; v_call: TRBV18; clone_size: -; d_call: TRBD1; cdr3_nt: TGTGCCAGCTCACGGAACCGGGACAGGGGTTTGGAGACCCAGTACTTC; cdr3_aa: CASSRNRDRGLETQYF
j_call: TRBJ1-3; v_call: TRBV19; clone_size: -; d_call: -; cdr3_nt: TGTGCCAGTAGTAATCCAGTCTTAGGAAACACCATATATTTT; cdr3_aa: CASSNPVLGNTIYF
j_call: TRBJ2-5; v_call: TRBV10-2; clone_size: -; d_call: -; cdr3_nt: TGCGCCAGCAGTGAACAGGTCCTACAAGAGACCCAGTACTTC; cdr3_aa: CASSEQVLQETQYF
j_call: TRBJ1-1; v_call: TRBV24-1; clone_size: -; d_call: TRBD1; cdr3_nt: TGTGCCACCAGCGAAACAGGGGGCACTGAAGCTTTCTTT; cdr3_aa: CATSETGGTEAFF
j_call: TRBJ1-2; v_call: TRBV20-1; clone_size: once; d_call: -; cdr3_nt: TGCAGTGCTAGTAAAACAGGGAACTATGGCTACACCTTC; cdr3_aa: CSASKTGNYGYTF
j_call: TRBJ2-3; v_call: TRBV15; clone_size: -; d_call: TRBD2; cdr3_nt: TGTGCCACCAGCAGAACGCCGGGACTAGCGGGGCCACGAGGGACAGATACGCAGTATTTT; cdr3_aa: CATSRTPGLAGPRGTDTQYF
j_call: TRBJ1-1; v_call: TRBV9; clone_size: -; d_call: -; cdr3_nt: TGTGCCAGCAGCGTATATGTGGTCAGTGAAGCTTTCTTT; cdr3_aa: CASSVYVVSEAFF
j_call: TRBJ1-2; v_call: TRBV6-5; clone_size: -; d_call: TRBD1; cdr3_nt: TGTGCCAGCAGTTACCTCACACGCCGGGACAGCGGCTACACCTTC; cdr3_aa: CASSYLTRRDSGYTF
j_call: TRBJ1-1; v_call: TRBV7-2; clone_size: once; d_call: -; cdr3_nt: TGTGCCAGCAGCGTCAGCAGCAGGGTTCCCTCGGAAGCTTTCTTT; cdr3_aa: CASSVSSRVPSEAFF
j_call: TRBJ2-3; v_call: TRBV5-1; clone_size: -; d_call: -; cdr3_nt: TGCGCCAGCAGCTTGGGAACGGGGAGAGATACGCAGTATTTT; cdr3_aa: CASSLGTGRDTQYF
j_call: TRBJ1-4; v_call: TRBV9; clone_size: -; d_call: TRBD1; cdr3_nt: TGTGCCAGCAGCGTAGCTCCGACAGGGGTGGAAAAACTGTTTTTT; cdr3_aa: CASSVAPTGVEKLFF
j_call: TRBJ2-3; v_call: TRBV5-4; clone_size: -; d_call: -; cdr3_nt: TGTGCCAGCAGCTTGGCCACAGCCACAGATACGCAGTATTTT; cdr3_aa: CASSLATATDTQYF
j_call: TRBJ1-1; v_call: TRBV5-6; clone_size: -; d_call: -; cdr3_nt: TGTGCCAGCAGCCCACGAGGTTCGGGTACCCGGGGGACTTTCTTT; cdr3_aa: CASSPRGSGTRGTFF
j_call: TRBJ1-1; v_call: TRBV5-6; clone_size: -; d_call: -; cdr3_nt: TGTGCCAGCAGCCTCCTGAACACTGAAGCTTTCTTT; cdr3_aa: CASSLLNTEAFF
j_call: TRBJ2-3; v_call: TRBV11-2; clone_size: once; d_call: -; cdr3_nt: TGTGCCAGCAGCAAGTGGAGGGTTAAAGATACGCAGTATTTT; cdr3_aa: CASSKWRVKDTQYF
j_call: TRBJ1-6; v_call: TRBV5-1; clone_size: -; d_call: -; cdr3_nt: TGCGCCAGCAGCTACGGGGGAAGTTCACCCCTCCACTTT; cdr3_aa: CASSYGGSSPLHF
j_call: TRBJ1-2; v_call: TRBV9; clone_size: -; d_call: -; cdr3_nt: TGTGCCAGCAGCCCCGGACAGACGCCAGTTGATTATGGCTACACCTTC; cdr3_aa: CASSPGQTPVDYGYTF
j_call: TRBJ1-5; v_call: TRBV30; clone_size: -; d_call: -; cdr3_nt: TGTGCCTGGAGTCGCGAAAGGGGCCCAAATCAGCCCCAGCATTTT; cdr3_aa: CAWSRERGPNQPQHF
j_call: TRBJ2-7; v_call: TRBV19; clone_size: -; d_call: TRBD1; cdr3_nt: TGTGCCAGTAGCATGACAGGGGGCTGGAACGAGCAGTACTTC; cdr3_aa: CASSMTGGWNEQYF
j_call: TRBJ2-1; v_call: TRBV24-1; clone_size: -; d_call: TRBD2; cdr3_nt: TGTGCCACCAGTGATTTCACTAGCGGGGGGCTCTCGGAGCAGTTCTTC; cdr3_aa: CATSDFTSGGLSEQFF
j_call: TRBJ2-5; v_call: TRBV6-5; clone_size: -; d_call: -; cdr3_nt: TGTGCCAGCACTTACCAAGAGACCCAGTACTTC; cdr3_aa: CASTYQETQYF
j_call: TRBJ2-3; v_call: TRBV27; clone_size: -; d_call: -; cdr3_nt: TGTGCCAGCAGTTTATATTTTCAGGGGACAGATACGCAGTATTTT; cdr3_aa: CASSLYFQGTDTQYF
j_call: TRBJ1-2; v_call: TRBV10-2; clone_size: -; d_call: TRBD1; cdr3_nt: TGCGCCAGCAGTGAGTCGGCCAGGGGGCCTGGTGGCTACACCTTC; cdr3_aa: CASSESARGPGGYTF
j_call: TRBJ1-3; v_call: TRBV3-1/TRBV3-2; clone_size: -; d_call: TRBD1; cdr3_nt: TGTGCCAGCAGCCCGACAGGGCCAGGAAACACCATATATTTT; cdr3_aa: CASSPTGPGNTIYF
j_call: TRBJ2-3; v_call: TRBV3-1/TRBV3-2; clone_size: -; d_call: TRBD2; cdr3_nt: TGTGCCAGCAGCCAAGATGAGAGACTAGCGCGCACAGATACGCAGTATTTT; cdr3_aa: CASSQDERLARTDTQYF
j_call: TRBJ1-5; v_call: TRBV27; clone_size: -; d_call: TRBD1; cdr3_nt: TGTGCCAGCAGGATAGGGACAGGCAATCAGCCCCAGCATTTT; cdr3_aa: CASRIGTGNQPQHF
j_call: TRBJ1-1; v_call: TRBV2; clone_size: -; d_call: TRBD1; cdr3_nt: TGTGCCAGCAGTGAAGCGGGACAGGGCCGCACTGAAGCTTTCTTT; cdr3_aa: CASSEAGQGRTEAFF
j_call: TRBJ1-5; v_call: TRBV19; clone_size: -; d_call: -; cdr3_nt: TGTGCCATTTCCTTCGTGGGGGGACCCGGGCAGCCCCAGCATTTT; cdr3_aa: CAISFVGGPGQPQHF
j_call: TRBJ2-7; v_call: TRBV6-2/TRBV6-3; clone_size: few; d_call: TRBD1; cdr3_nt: TGTGCCAGCAGTCGGACAGGGATCGAGCAGTACTTC; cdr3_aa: CASSRTGIEQYF
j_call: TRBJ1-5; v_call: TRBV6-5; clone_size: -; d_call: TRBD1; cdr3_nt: TGTGCCAGCAGAAGAGGCACAGGGGATCAGCCCCAGCATTTT; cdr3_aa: CASRRGTGDQPQHF
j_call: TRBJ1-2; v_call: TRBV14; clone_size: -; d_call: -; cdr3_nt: TGTGCCAGCAGCCAAGGTTCTCGAACGGACTATGGCTACACCTTC; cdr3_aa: CASSQGSRTDYGYTF
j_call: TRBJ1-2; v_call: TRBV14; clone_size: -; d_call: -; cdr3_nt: TGTGCCAGCAGCCAAGATTTCTTGGGGGGAAAAGGCTACACCTTC; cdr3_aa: CASSQDFLGGKGYTF